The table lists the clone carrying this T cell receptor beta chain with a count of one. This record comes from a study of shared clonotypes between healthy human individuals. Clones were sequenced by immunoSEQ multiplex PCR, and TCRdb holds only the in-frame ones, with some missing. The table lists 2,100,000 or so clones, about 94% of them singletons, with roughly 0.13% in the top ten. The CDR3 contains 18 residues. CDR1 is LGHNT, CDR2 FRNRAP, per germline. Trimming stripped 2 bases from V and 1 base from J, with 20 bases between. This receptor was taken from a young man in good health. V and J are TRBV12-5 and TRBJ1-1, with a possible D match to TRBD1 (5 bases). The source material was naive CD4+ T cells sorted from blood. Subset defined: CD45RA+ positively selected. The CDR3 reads CASGLTSLVSRENTEAFF. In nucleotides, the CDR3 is TGTGCTAGTGGTTTGACCTCTCTCGTGTCCAGGGAGAACACTGAAGCTTTCTTT.